The entry that follows covers one T cell receptor beta chain sequence. Germline loops: CDR1 SGHAT, CDR2 FQDESV (reference sequence). Trimming shortened V by 5 bases and J by 4 bases, and 3 bases separated the two germline ends. This CDR3 is 11 amino acids long. The sample comes from a study of blood T cell repertoires in COVID-19. Across the whole study: The study drew acute and convalescent COVID-19 samples from the United States, Italy and Spain. From T cells, B-cell-depleted T cells, or PBMCs came the material, which was cDNA or gDNA.

Generated by immunoSEQ multiplex PCR, the TCRdb table keeps only in-frame clones and is missing some. This repertoire shows 400,000 to 500,000 clones, roughly 88% found once; its top ten account for about 1.5%. Participants' own reports of clinical history determined their cohort assignment. Up to 2 weeks before entering the study, exposed participants had met a COVID-19 case. The sequence was collected from a woman aged 18-29 years who had been exposed to COVID-19. The J gene is TRBJ2-1, the V gene TRBV11-1, with D unresolved. Sequenced sample: PBMCs or T cells enriched from blood (not recorded which). The CDR3 region has the DNA TGTGCCAGCAGCCCGTACAATGAGCAGTTCTTC. The encoded protein is CASSPYNEQFF.